The clone carrying this TCR beta chain was seen a few times. The TCRbeta library was prepared with unique molecular identifiers. From the PCR reads, TCRdb called clonotypes with MiXCR, one entry per CDR3 protein. This sample has about 420,000 distinct CDR3 sequences, with about 11% found just once. These data belong to a study of T-cell reconstitution after alpha-beta-depleted transplantation in children. With 2 bases clipped from V and 7 bases from J, the junction kept 6 bases outside the gene matches. The CDR3 spans 16 residues. Per the germline V gene, CDR1 is GTSNPN and CDR2 is SVGIG (reference sequence).

This sequence was found in a human donor who donated a stem cell graft to a child with acute myeloid leukemia. V is TRBV30 and J is TRBJ1-6, with TRBD1 matching 12 bases. The specimen was PBMCs from the stem cell graft donor, collected from the stem cell graft. CDR3 nucleotide sequence: TGTGCCTGGAGTTTAACCGGGACAGGGGGCAATTCACCCCTCCACTTT. It is translated as CAWSLTGTGGNSPLHF.